These 9 T cell receptor beta chains came from one sample sequenced in a study of blood T cell repertoires in COVID-19. This table comes from immunoSEQ multiplex PCR, and its TCRdb copy is limited to in-frame clones, with some not included. The table lists 37,000 or so clones, roughly nine tenths of them singletons. The sequenced sample consisted of peripheral blood. These receptor sequences come from a man between 70 and 80 years old with acute or convalescent COVID-19.

V usage is TRBV19 and J usage is TRBJ1-5, with D possibly matching TRBD1 (6 bases). Germline V gene data show CDR1 as LNHDA and CDR2 as SQIVND (reference sequence). The CDR3 spans 15 residues. V lost 6 bases and J 3 bases, leaving 15 bases between the germline ends. CDR3 nucleotide sequence: TGTGCCAGTAGGGGGGACACCGGAGTCAATCAGCCCCAGCATTTT. Its translation: CASRGDTGVNQPQHF.

V usage is TRBV5-6 and J usage is TRBJ2-2; the D is unclear. V was trimmed by 4 bases and J by 4 bases, leaving 11 bases between them. CDR3 length: 14 residues. Germline CDR1 and CDR2: SGHDT and YYEEEE. Here the CDR3 DNA reads TGTGCCAGCAGCCCCTTCCTAGGCACCGGGGAGCTGTTTTTT. This codes for CASSPFLGTGELFF.

J is TRBJ2-7 and V is TRBV3-1 (or the pseudogene TRBV3-2); no reliable D call. The V end was cut by 2 bases, the J end by 4 bases, with 3 bases between. The CDR3 extends over 11 amino acids. Germline CDR1 reads LGHDT; CDR2 reads YNNKEL (reference sequence). The CDR3 is CASSQHYEQYF. CDR3 bases: TGTGCCAGCAGCCAACATTACGAGCAGTACTTC.

J is TRBJ2-6 and V is TRBV13; D is unclear. V shed 0 bases and J shed 1 base, with 7 bases lying between them. The CDR3 contains 16 residues. The germline V gene has CDR1 PRHDT and CDR2 FYEKMQ (reference sequence). Here the CDR3 DNA reads TGTGCCAGCAGCTTAGGGAGATATTCTGGGGCCAACGTCCTGACTTTC. Residues: CASSLGRYSGANVLTF.

The rearrangement uses TRBV5-8 and TRBJ2-5, with D hard to call. V lost 4 bases to trimming and J lost 5 bases, with 18 bases between them. Germline CDR1 and CDR2: SGHTS and YDEGEE. The length of the CDR3 is 15 residues. The CDR3 spells CASSHRPSGSETQYF. CDR3 DNA sequence: TGTGCCAGCAGCCACCGCCCGTCAGGATCGGAGACCCAGTACTTC. The variable domain in full, completed from reference TRBV5-8 and TRBJ2-5, reads EAGVTQSPTHLIKTRGQQATLRCSPISGHTSVYWYQQALGLGLQFLLWYDEGEERNRGNFPPRFSGRQFPNYSSELNVNALELEDSALYLCASSHRPSGSETQYFGPGTRLLVL.

This clone was seen only once. This chain links TRBV4-2 with TRBJ2-7; 7 bases fit TRBD2. This CDR3 spans 14 amino acids. The V gene end was trimmed by 3 bases and the J gene end by 2 bases; junction bases not matched to a gene: 4. Germline V gives CDR1 LGHNA, CDR2 YNFKEQ. CDR3 in DNA: TGTGCCAGCAGCCAGCCCAGCGGGGCCTACGAGCAGTACTTC. Translated, it gives CASSQPSGAYEQYF.

The J gene is TRBJ1-4, the V gene TRBV10-3; TRBD1 matches 7 bases. The CDR3 runs to 12 residues. CDR1 ENHRY and CDR2 SYGVKD come from the germline V gene. V was pared by 6 bases and J by 7 bases, with 2 bases of the junction left unmatched. The CDR3 nucleotides read TGTGCCATCAGGTCAGGGGGTGAAAAACTGTTTTTT. Translating it yields CAIRSGGEKLFF.

This rearrangement joins TRBV3-1 (or the pseudogene TRBV3-2) to TRBJ2-3, with D possibly TRBD2 on 7 matching bases. The CDR3 consists of 16 residues. Germline CDR1 reads LGHDT; CDR2 reads YNNKEL (reference sequence). V was cut by 2 bases and J by 3 bases, with 15 bases left in between. The CDR3 here is CASSQRWEGGTDTQYF. The CDR3 DNA reads as TGTGCCAGCAGCCAAAGGTGGGAGGGGGGGACAGATACGCAGTATTTT.

J is TRBJ2-7 and V is TRBV6-5, with TRBD1 identical over 9 bases. V trimming: 9 bases; J trimming: 4 bases; junction bases outside the gene matches: 7. The CDR3 has 13 amino acids. Germline loops: CDR1 MNHEY, CDR2 SVGAGI. This CDR3 is CASRTGGVYEQYF. As DNA, the CDR3 is TGTGCCAGTAGAACAGGGGGCGTTTACGAGCAGTACTTC.